This paragraph reports one T cell receptor (beta chain). Profiling relied on immunoSEQ multiplex PCR, and the TCRdb table lists in-frame clones only, not all of them. The sample lists around 10,000 clones; more than 99% were seen once. The data are from a study of monozygotic twins with cystic fibrosis. This CDR3 is built from 17 residues. CDR1 is ENHRY, CDR2 SYGVKD, per germline. V was pared by 1 base and J by 5 bases, with 19 bases between. The chain carries TRBV10-3 and TRBJ2-3; TRBD2 is a possible D gene (5 bases). The sequencing input was blood. The source is a young man with cystic fibrosis. The CDR3 loop is CAISEFGITLGQDTQYF. The CDR3 DNA is TGTGCCATCAGTGAGTTCGGGATTACACTGGGCCAAGATACGCAGTATTTT.